Here is one T cell receptor (beta chain) with its context. The entry originates in a study of T cell changes during pregnancy in multiple sclerosis. TCRdb's copy holds only in-frame clones and misses some; the assay was immunoSEQ multiplex PCR. The sample has over 45,000 clones; 90% are singletons. The V and J ends lost 2 bases and 4 bases, in that order; junction bases with no gene match: 21. This CDR3 comprises 19 residues. Germline V gives CDR1 SGHNT, CDR2 YYREEE (reference sequence). The rearrangement links TRBV5-4 to TRBJ2-7; 7 nucleotides match TRBD2. The specimen comprised peripheral blood, sampled in the first trimester of pregnancy. The sequence derives from a female donor in good health, enrolled as a control in a pregnancy study. The CDR3 protein is CASSFRLTSSGGNLYEQYF. Written as DNA, the CDR3 is TGTGCCAGCAGCTTCCGGTTAACATCTAGCGGAGGGAACCTTTACGAGCAGTACTTC.